This passage covers 27 T cell receptor beta chains from one sample sequenced in a study of shared clonotypes between healthy human individuals. Here immunoSEQ multiplex PCR was the method, and the copy in TCRdb shows in-frame clones only, minus some. The sample lists a few million clones; 90% to 95% were seen once. The sequencing input was naive CD4+ T cells sorted from blood. Sample subset: CD45RA+ positively selected. Receptors were obtained from a man younger than 30 in good health.

In this sample, this clone turned up a few times. The rearrangement links TRBV9 to TRBJ1-3; tentative D call: TRBD1 (5 bases). The CDR3 runs to 15 residues. From germline, CDR1 is SGDLS and CDR2 YYNGEE. Trimming took off 2 bases at V and 3 bases at J, with 12 bases between the two ends. The CDR3: CASSVMGQDGNTIYF. The CDR3 bases are TGTGCCAGCAGCGTTATGGGGCAGGATGGAAACACCATATATTTT.

J is TRBJ2-3 and V is TRBV4-1, with 8 nucleotides matching TRBD1. Germline CDR1 MGHRA, CDR2 YSYEKL. The length of the CDR3 is 17 residues. J gave up 5 bases and V 1 base, and 11 bases lay outside the gene matches. Here the CDR3 DNA reads TGCGCCAGCAGCCAAGTTGGGACAGGCCCTTGGAAAGATACGCAGTATTTT. Translating gives CASSQVGTGPWKDTQYF.

V gene TRBV28 combines with J gene TRBJ2-1; D remains unclear. V shed 3 bases and J shed 3 bases, with 6 bases lying between them. Per the germline V gene, CDR1 is MDHEN and CDR2 is SYDVKM. This CDR3 is 13 amino acids long. The DNA of the CDR3 is TGTGCCAGCAGTTTTGTACACTACAATGAGCAGTTCTTC. It yields the protein CASSFVHYNEQFF.

This clone was counted between two and nine times. The chain has TRBV6-5 and TRBJ1-1, with D perhaps matching TRBD1 (6 bases). The germline V gene encodes CDR1 MNHEY and CDR2 SVGAGI. The CDR3 sequence is 15 residues long. V was clipped by 5 bases and J by 4 bases, with 17 bases between them. The CDR3 DNA sequence: TGTGCCAGCAGTCCCGGTACAGGGCACACCACTGAAGCTTTCTTT. Translation: CASSPGTGHTTEAFF.

The rearrangement links TRBV7-2 to TRBJ2-3; 7 bases are a match to TRBD2. Germline loops: CDR1 SGHTA, CDR2 FQGNSA. The CDR3 is 16 amino acids. V shed 2 bases, J shed 0 bases, and the junction held 5 bases outside the gene matches. CDR3 sequence (DNA): TGTGCCAGCAGCTTACCCCTAGCGGAAAGCACAGATACGCAGTATTTT. Translated: CASSLPLAESTDTQYF.

The chain joins TRBV5-1 to TRBJ2-2; perhaps TRBD1 as D (5 bases). The CDR3 runs 14 residues. V lost 5 bases and J 1 base, leaving 9 bases between the germline ends. Germline CDR1 reads SGHRS; CDR2 reads YFSETQ. The CDR3 loop reads CASRTGLNTGELFF. The CDR3 coding sequence is TGCGCCAGCAGAACAGGCTTGAACACCGGGGAGCTGTTTTTT.

This clone has just a few counts. CDR3: CATDSQMNTEAFF. Written as DNA, the CDR3 is TGTGCCACGGACAGCCAGATGAACACTGAAGCTTTCTTT. The V gene is TRBV6-6, the J gene TRBJ1-1; a possible D gene is TRBD1 (6 bases). Germline V gives CDR1 MNHNY, CDR2 SVGAGI (reference sequence). Trimming took off 10 bases at V and 0 bases at J, with 12 bases between the two ends. This CDR3 has 13 residues.

This chain uses TRBV5-1 with TRBJ1-1; TRBD1 matches 7 bases. CDR1 SGHRS and CDR2 YFSETQ come from the germline V gene. This CDR3 is 15 amino acids long. Unmatched junction bases numbered 8, after V lost 4 bases and J lost 2 bases. The CDR3 DNA sequence: TGCGCCAGCAGCACTACTACAGGGGCCAACACTGAAGCTTTCTTT. Its protein is CASSTTTGANTEAFF.

CDR3 residues: CASKPPTETQYF. The CDR3 DNA follows: TGTGCCAGCAAACCCCCAACGGAGACCCAGTACTTC. The V call is TRBV2, the J call TRBJ2-5, with D uncertain. The CDR3 is 12 amino acids. CDR1 and CDR2 from the germline V gene are SNHLY and FYNNEI. V lost 7 bases to trimming and J lost 5 bases, with 11 bases between them.

With regard to this clone: Other DNA variants within this sample encode the same CDR3. The chain joins TRBV6-5 to TRBJ2-3; D ambiguous. CDR1 and CDR2 from the germline V gene are MNHEY and SVGAGI. V shed 7 bases and J shed 0 bases, with 5 bases lying between them. This CDR3 contains 12 residues. The CDR3 spells CASTDSTDTQYF. The CDR3 coding sequence is TGTGCCAGCACGGACAGCACAGATACGCAGTATTTT.

With respect to this clone: Other DNA sequences in the same sample also yield this CDR3. V and J are TRBV15 and TRBJ2-7; D gene unclear. Trimming cost V 0 bases and J 3 bases, with 6 bases left between them. CDR3 length: 13 amino acids. CDR1 is LNHNV and CDR2 is YYDKDF in the germline V gene (reference sequence). This chain's CDR3 is CATSRDRVYEQYF. In DNA, the CDR3 is TGTGCCACCAGCAGAGATCGGGTCTACGAGCAGTACTTC. The variable domain in full, with the rest retrieved from reference TRBV15 and TRBJ2-7, is DAMVIQNPRYQVTQFGKPVTLSCSQTLNHNVMYWYQQKSSQAPKLLFHYYDKDFNNEADTPDNFQSRRPNTSFCFLDIRSPGLGDTAMYLCATSRDRVYEQYFGPGTRLTVT.

The chain joins TRBV5-1 to TRBJ1-1, with TRBD1 matching over 8 bases. Germline CDR1 reads SGHRS; CDR2 reads YFSETQ. Germline trimming cut 5 bases from V and 0 bases from J; bases unmatched to any gene: 9. This CDR3 comprises 16 residues. CDR3 region: CASRITGGIVNTEAFF. Here the CDR3 DNA reads TGCGCCAGCAGAATTACAGGGGGAATCGTGAACACTGAAGCTTTCTTT.

Comment on this clone: In the same sample, other DNA sequences code for this CDR3. The chain couples TRBV6-6 to TRBJ1-1, with no clear D. The V end lost 6 bases, the J end lost 1 base, and 9 bases lay between the germline ends. Looked up from germline, CDR1 is MNHNY and CDR2 is SVGAGI (reference sequence). The CDR3 is made up of 13 amino acids. CDR3 nucleotide sequence: TGTGCCAGCAGACCGGGAGGGAACACTGAAGCTTTCTTT. The encoded protein is CASRPGGNTEAFF.

Worth noting for this clone: Additional DNA sequences in this sample encode the identical CDR3. The chain employs TRBV2 and TRBJ2-7; no definite D call. CDR3 size: 12 residues. V was trimmed by 2 bases and J by 2 bases, leaving 4 bases between them. The germline gives CDR1 SNHLY, CDR2 FYNNEI. CDR3 residues: CASSENPYEQYF. CDR3 DNA sequence: TGTGCCAGCAGTGAAAATCCCTACGAGCAGTACTTC.

V is TRBV7-8 and J is TRBJ2-7; 9 nucleotides align to TRBD2. The V gene end was trimmed by 4 bases and the J gene end by 4 bases; junction bases not matched to a gene: 2. Germline CDR1 reads SGHVS; CDR2 reads FQNEAQ. This CDR3 region has 13 residues. DNA for the CDR3: TGTGCCAGCAGCTCGGCGGGGGGGTACGAGCAGTACTTC. Protein sequence: CASSSAGGYEQYF.

The chain recombines TRBV19 with TRBJ1-3; no reliable D call. This CDR3 is built from 14 residues. Germline V gene data show CDR1 as LNHDA and CDR2 as SQIVND (reference sequence). V was cut by 9 bases and J by 0 bases, with 12 bases left in between. CDR3 in amino acids: CASRALSSGNTIYF. The CDR3 nucleotides are TGTGCCAGCCGGGCTTTGAGCTCTGGAAACACCATATATTTT.

The chain combines TRBV6-5 with TRBJ1-2; D is perhaps TRBD1 (6 bases). The CDR3 consists of 16 residues. Between the trimmed V and J ends, which lost 4 bases and 4 bases, there was a span of 19 bases. Germline CDR1 is MNHEY and CDR2 is SVGAGI. CDR3 loop: CASSFLTWGAAYGYTF. CDR3 nucleotide sequence: TGTGCCAGCAGTTTCCTTACCTGGGGGGCGGCCTATGGCTACACCTTC.

The chain is built from TRBV27 and TRBJ2-7, with 10 bases fitting TRBD2. The CDR3 loop spans 16 amino acids. The V segment lost 6 bases and the J segment 7 bases; nucleotides outside the gene matches: 15. Germline CDR1 MNHEY, CDR2 SMNVEV (reference sequence). The CDR3 loop is CASSTTGTSVVWEQYF. As DNA, the CDR3 is TGTGCCAGCAGCACAACAGGGACTAGCGTGGTGTGGGAGCAGTACTTC.

The CDR3 region has the DNA TGTGCCAGCAGTGGACTAGCGAAAAACAATGAGCAGTTCTTC. Protein sequence: CASSGLAKNNEQFF. The rearrangement uses TRBV28 and TRBJ2-1, with 9 nucleotides matching TRBD2. Per germline, CDR1 MDHEN and CDR2 SYDVKM. The CDR3 length is 14 residues. The V and J ends lost 5 bases and 5 bases, in that order; junction bases with no gene match: 4.

J is TRBJ2-1 and V is TRBV7-2, with TRBD2 matching 8 bases. The V and J ends lost 1 base and 7 bases, in that order; junction bases with no gene match: 6. The CDR3 is made up of 15 amino acids. The germline CDR1 and CDR2 sequences are SGHTA and FQGNSA. CDR3 protein: CASSLDGRAANEQFF. The CDR3 DNA follows: TGTGCCAGCAGCTTAGACGGGAGGGCCGCTAATGAGCAGTTCTTC.

The rearrangement links TRBV6-1 to TRBJ1-1; no firm D call. The germline V gene encodes CDR1 MNHNS and CDR2 SASEGT. The CDR3 extends over 15 amino acids. Trimming took off 7 bases at V and 7 bases at J, with 22 bases between the two ends. DNA of the CDR3: TGTGCCAGCACCAGCCTCTTTGGAGGGTCCAATGAAGCTTTCTTT. It is translated as CASTSLFGGSNEAFF.

The V gene is TRBV6-5, the J gene TRBJ2-5; D may be TRBD1 (5 bases). Trimming took 2 bases from V and 3 from J, leaving 13 bases between them. CDR1 and CDR2 from the germline V gene are MNHEY and SVGAGI. CDR3 size: 15 residues. CDR3 loop: CASSYDRGQEETQYF. DNA of the CDR3: TGTGCCAGCAGTTACGATAGGGGCCAAGAAGAGACCCAGTACTTC.

The CDR3 nucleotides are TGTGCCACCAGCAGCCCACCGGGGAAGGTGAACATTCAGTACTTC. Translation gives CATSSPPGKVNIQYF. This rearrangement joins TRBV15 to TRBJ2-4; a weak D match, TRBD2 (5 bases). Between the trimmed V and J ends, which lost 3 bases and 7 bases, there was a span of 16 bases. Germline V gene lookup returns CDR1 LNHNV and CDR2 YYDKDF (reference sequence). There are 15 residues in the CDR3.

The rearrangement joins TRBV20-1 to TRBJ2-1; TRBD1 might be the D (5 bases). The V end lost 7 bases, the J end lost 7 bases, and 8 bases lay between the germline ends. CDR3 length: 10 residues. CDR1 is DFQATT and CDR2 is SNEGSKA in the germline V gene (reference sequence). This CDR3 is CSGKGNEQFF. The CDR3 coding sequence is TGCAGTGGGAAGGGGAATGAGCAGTTCTTC.

This clone was counted a single time. J is TRBJ1-4 and V is TRBV25-1; D gene unclear. Trimming took off 7 bases at V and 0 bases at J, with 9 bases between the two ends. Germline V gene sequence: CDR1 MGHDK, CDR2 SYGVNS. There are 14 residues in the CDR3. This chain's CDR3 is CASTETTTNEKLFF. The CDR3 DNA sequence: TGTGCCAGCACCGAGACGACAACTAATGAAAAACTGTTTTTT.

The chain couples TRBV28 to TRBJ2-1, with 9 bases lining up with TRBD1. This CDR3 is built from 14 residues. Germline CDR1 and CDR2: MDHEN and SYDVKM. Trimming cost V 10 bases and J 5 bases; bases outside gene matches: 9. The CDR3 sequence is CATRRQGVNNEQFF. CDR3 DNA sequence: TGTGCCACCAGAAGACAGGGGGTCAACAATGAGCAGTTCTTC.

The genes are TRBV10-3 and TRBJ1-4, with D possibly matching TRBD1 (6 bases). The CDR3 is made up of 16 amino acids. The ends were cut back, 4 bases at V and 0 bases at J, with 12 bases in the middle. Germline V CDR1 and CDR2: ENHRY, SYGVKD. In DNA, the CDR3 is TGTGCCATCAGTGGCGTCAGGGGCGCAACTAATGAAAAACTGTTTTTT. Its translation is CAISGVRGATNEKLFF.